These 22 T cell receptor beta chains share one sample of origin, sequenced in a study of shared clonotypes between healthy human individuals. TCRdb's table, derived via immunoSEQ multiplex PCR, lists solely in-frame clones and lacks some. The data show about 1.5 million clones, roughly 96% seen once. The sample comprised naive CD4+ T cells sorted from blood. Sample subset: CD45RA+ positively selected. Receptor source: a young man in good health.

In the case of this clone: At one end, the junction sequence differs from germline, possibly due to a read error. This sequence joins TRBV19 and TRBJ1-2; a possible D gene is TRBD1 (6 bases). The germline CDR1 and CDR2 sequences are LNHDA and SQIVND (reference sequence). This CDR3 region has 13 residues. CDR3 nucleotides: TGTGCCAGTCAACAACCTACCAGACAGGCCCTCTCCTTC. Its translation is CASQQPTRQALSF. Supplemented by reference TRBV19 and TRBJ1-2, the full variable domain reads DGGITQSPKYLFRKEGQNVTLSCEQNLNHDAMYWYRQDPGQGLRLIYYSQIVNDFQKGDIAEGYSVSREKKESFPLTVTSAQKNPTAFYLCASQQPTRQALSFGSGTRLTVV.

J is TRBJ2-7 and V is TRBV20-1, with D possibly TRBD2 on 5 matching bases. Germline V gene sequence: CDR1 DFQATT, CDR2 SNEGSKA (reference sequence). V lost 1 base and J 5 bases, leaving 6 bases between the germline ends. The CDR3 totals 11 residues. The CDR3 sequence: CSARAGNEQYF. CDR3 nucleotide sequence: TGCAGTGCTAGAGCCGGGAACGAGCAGTACTTC.

The rearrangement uses TRBV6-6 and TRBJ2-1; 7 nucleotides align to TRBD2. The V gene end was trimmed by 4 bases and the J gene end by 6 bases; junction bases not matched to a gene: 6. The CDR3 is 14 amino acids. Germline V gene lookup returns CDR1 MNHNY and CDR2 SVGAGI (reference sequence). The CDR3 DNA reads TGTGCCAGCAGTTCTCCGACTAGCAGCAATGAGCAGTTCTTC. This translates into CASSSPTSSNEQFF.

The gene calls are TRBV7-2 and TRBJ1-1, with D possibly TRBD1 on 5 matching bases. V lost 3 bases, J lost 7 bases, and 27 bases lay in between. From germline, CDR1 is SGHTA and CDR2 FQGNSA. This CDR3 comprises 18 residues. The CDR3 protein is CASSLAIRDFVLPIEAFF. In DNA, the CDR3 is TGTGCCAGCAGCTTGGCTATCCGGGACTTTGTTCTCCCCATTGAAGCTTTCTTT. The whole variable domain, remainder taken from reference TRBV7-2 and TRBJ1-1, is GAGVSQSPSNKVTEKGKDVELRCDPISGHTALYWYRQSLGQGLEFLIYFQGNSAPDKSGLPSDRFSAERTGGSVSTLTIQRTQQEDSAVYLCASSLAIRDFVLPIEAFFGQGTRLTVV.

This clone has just one count. This chain connects TRBV29-1 to TRBJ2-1, with 7 bases matching TRBD2. V gave up 3 bases and J gave up 3 bases; unmatched junction bases: 5. The CDR3 covers 14 residues. Germline lookup yields CDR1 SQVTM and CDR2 ANQGSEA. The CDR3 is CSVDVAGVYNEQFF. The CDR3 nucleotides read TGCAGCGTTGATGTGGCGGGAGTCTACAATGAGCAGTTCTTC.

The V and J genes are TRBV5-4 and TRBJ1-3, with D possibly TRBD1 on 5 matching bases. This CDR3 is built from 15 residues. Germline CDR1 and CDR2: SGHNT and YYREEE (reference sequence). V was cut by 3 bases and J by 4 bases, with 14 bases left in between. The CDR3 spells CASSSGPGDGNTIYF. The CDR3 DNA reads as TGTGCCAGCAGCTCTGGCCCCGGGGACGGAAACACCATATATTTT.

V usage is TRBV7-9 and J usage is TRBJ1-1; maybe TRBD1 (5 bases). The germline gives CDR1 SEHNR, CDR2 FQNEAQ (reference sequence). CDR3 size: 12 residues. The V gene lost 1 base and the J gene lost 10 bases, with 10 bases spanning the gap. The CDR3 coding sequence is TGTGCCAGCAGCTTAGGTCGGGACCTAGCTTTCTTT. Translating gives CASSLGRDLAFF.

The J gene is TRBJ2-6, the V gene TRBV27, with D unclear. The CDR3 sequence is 20 residues long. Germline loops: CDR1 MNHEY, CDR2 SMNVEV (reference sequence). Trimming pared 4 bases from V and 2 bases from J, leaving 24 bases between. This CDR3 reads CASSSKTVLRSAPGANVLTF. The CDR3 DNA sequence: TGTGCCAGCAGTTCTAAGACCGTCCTGCGGAGCGCCCCTGGGGCCAACGTCCTGACTTTC.

V usage is TRBV29-1 and J usage is TRBJ2-3, with D hard to call. The CDR3 loop spans 14 amino acids. Per germline, CDR1 SQVTM and CDR2 ANQGSEA. Trimming shortened V by 3 bases and J by 2 bases, and 12 bases separated the two germline ends. Written as DNA, the CDR3 is TGCAGCGTTGATTCTGTCGGAGACACAGATACGCAGTATTTT. It yields the protein CSVDSVGDTDTQYF.

This sequence joins TRBV10-2 and TRBJ2-1; D possibly corresponds to TRBD1 (5 bases). V lost 6 bases and J lost 0, with 9 bases in between. This CDR3 is built from 14 residues. Germline CDR1 is WSHSY and CDR2 is SAAADI. The CDR3 is CASRGQNSYNEQFF. The CDR3 coding sequence is TGCGCCAGCAGGGGGCAGAACTCCTACAATGAGCAGTTCTTC.

The J gene is TRBJ2-5, the V gene TRBV18; a possible D gene is TRBD1 (6 bases). V lost 2 bases and J 2 bases, leaving 12 bases between the germline ends. Per germline, CDR1 KGHSH and CDR2 LQKENI. This CDR3 region has 15 residues. CDR3 coding DNA: TGTGCCAGCTCACCAGCCGGGACAAATCAAGAGACCCAGTACTTC. It is translated as CASSPAGTNQETQYF.

The chain uses TRBV2 and TRBJ2-7; D uncertain. CDR3 length: 12 amino acids. Germline V gene data show CDR1 as SNHLY and CDR2 as FYNNEI. Trimming cost V 6 bases and J 4 bases, with 10 bases left between them. CDR3: CASSEMRYEQYF. The CDR3 DNA reads as TGTGCCAGCAGCGAGATGAGGTACGAGCAGTACTTC.

This chain connects TRBV6-1 to TRBJ2-7, with a tentative D call TRBD1 (6 bases). V was cut by 4 bases and J by 0 bases, with 16 bases left in between. Germline assignment: CDR1 MNHNS and CDR2 SASEGT. This CDR3 comprises 16 residues. DNA for the CDR3: TGTGCCAGCAGTGCTTTCGGGACAATGAGCTCCTACGAGCAGTACTTC. Translated: CASSAFGTMSSYEQYF.

V and J are TRBV6-5 and TRBJ1-4, with 10 bases identical to TRBD1. Losses at the gene ends were 6 bases for V and 6 bases for J; bases not matched to a gene: 4. CDR3 length: 14 residues. CDR1 is MNHEY, CDR2 SVGAGI, per germline. The CDR3 spells CASRSTGGDEKLFF. DNA for the CDR3: TGTGCCAGCAGATCGACAGGGGGCGATGAAAAACTGTTTTTT.

V gene TRBV27 combines with J gene TRBJ2-7; the D gene is possibly TRBD1 (6 bases). V lost 4 bases and J 3 bases, leaving 13 bases between the germline ends. The CDR3 spans 14 residues. Germline V gene lookup returns CDR1 MNHEY and CDR2 SMNVEV (reference sequence). The CDR3 sequence: CASSWGPESYEQYF. CDR3 DNA: TGTGCCAGCAGTTGGGGGCCGGAGAGCTACGAGCAGTACTTC.

The genes are TRBV28 and TRBJ2-5; TRBD2 agrees at 10 bases. J lost 5 bases, V lost 6 bases, and 15 bases had no gene match. There are 17 residues in the CDR3. Germline V lookup: CDR1 MDHEN, CDR2 SYDVKM. The CDR3 bases are TGTGCCAGCAGAAGGCGGGGGCTAGCGGGAGTCGGGGAGACCCAGTACTTC. Amino acids: CASRRRGLAGVGETQYF.

The rearrangement links TRBV2 to TRBJ2-5, with 11 bases matching TRBD2. J gave up 2 bases and V 6 bases, and 14 bases lay outside the gene matches. The CDR3 extends over 18 amino acids. The germline V gene encodes CDR1 SNHLY and CDR2 FYNNEI. CDR3 DNA: TGTGCCAGCAGGGGGCACCTCCTAGCGGGAGGCCAACAAGAGACCCAGTACTTC. Protein product: CASRGHLLAGGQQETQYF.

This sequence joins TRBV18 and TRBJ2-5; D is undetermined. CDR3 length equals 13 residues. Germline loops: CDR1 KGHSH, CDR2 LQKENI. Trimming took 1 base from V and 2 from J, leaving 5 bases between them. DNA of the CDR3: TGTGCCAGCTCACCACAATCTCAAGAGACCCAGTACTTC. Its translation: CASSPQSQETQYF. Variable domain in full (rest from reference TRBV18 and TRBJ2-5): NAGVMQNPRHLVRRRGQEARLRCSPMKGHSHVYWYRQLPEEGLKFMVYLQKENIIDESGMPKERFSAEFPKEGPSILRIQQVVRGDSAAYFCASSPQSQETQYFGPGTRLLVL.

The chain recombines TRBV6-6 with TRBJ2-7; a possible D gene is TRBD1 (6 bases). The germline V gene has CDR1 MNHNY and CDR2 SVGAGI (reference sequence). Trimming cost V 6 bases and J 4 bases, with 13 bases left between them. The CDR3 spans 13 residues. CDR3: CASRDTGMYEQYF. CDR3 bases: TGTGCCAGCAGGGATACAGGGATGTACGAGCAGTACTTC.

The gene calls are TRBV19 and TRBJ1-2, with TRBD1 matching over 7 bases. This CDR3 contains 16 residues. CDR1 and CDR2 from the germline V gene are LNHDA and SQIVND (reference sequence). Trimming at V came to 4 bases and at J to 0 bases, leaving 8 bases not matched to a gene. This chain's CDR3 is CASSTLLTGSNYGYTF. The CDR3 nucleotides are TGTGCCAGTAGTACCCTCCTGACAGGGTCTAACTATGGCTACACCTTC.

The chain joins TRBV19 to TRBJ2-7, with D uncertain. V was shortened by 3 bases and J by 3 bases, with 15 bases between the two germline ends. The CDR3 length is 15 residues. CDR1 and CDR2 (germline): LNHDA, SQIVND (reference sequence). The CDR3, as DNA: TGTGCCAGTAGTATCGCTTTTGGGGTAGACTACGAGCAGTACTTC. The encoded protein is CASSIAFGVDYEQYF.

The V call is TRBV10-3, the J call TRBJ2-2, with 9 bases fitting TRBD1. This CDR3 has 15 amino acids. CDR1 and CDR2 (germline): ENHRY, SYGVKD. J lost 5 bases, V lost 8 bases, and 9 bases had no gene match. CDR3 sequence reads: CAISGDRDGTGELFF. For the CDR3, the DNA is TGTGCCATCTCCGGGGACAGGGACGGGACCGGGGAGCTGTTTTTT.